Sequencing of this TCR beta chain was carried out in a study of regulatory T cells in long-lasting Graves disease. The authors built TCR beta libraries using iRepertoire HTBI primers and Arm-PCR of CDR3 regions. TCRdb fed the multiplex PCR reads into MiXCR, producing one record per CDR3 protein. The sample carries 350,000 to 500,000 distinct CDR3 sequences, approximately 14% recorded once. V was cut by 2 bases and J by 5 bases, with 15 bases left in between. In germline, CDR1 is MDHEN, CDR2 SYDVKM. The CDR3 has 16 amino acids. The time point here: newly diagnosed GD, antithyroid drugs for less than 3 months. Construction of the TCR library relied on RNA isolated from PBMCs. This clonotype came up many times. The data also belong to a second study, concerning T cells in Graves' hyperthyroidism and ophthalmopathy. As that study records: These patients, aged 18 to 65, had recently diagnosed hyperthyroidism lasting under 2 months. Every diagnosis used clinical symptoms, serum thyroxine and TRAb, thyroid ultrasound and orbital computed tomography.

This specimen was peripheral blood mononuclear cells (PBMCs), taken at new diagnosis, from a patient treated with antithyroid drugs. This TCR derives from a woman aged 50 to 60 with Graves disease. V is TRBV28 and J is TRBJ2-2, with no clear D. CDR3 amino acids: CASSLRSLALTGELFF. The CDR3 DNA reads TGTGCCAGCAGTTTACGGTCTTTGGCCCTTACCGGGGAGCTGTTTTTT. Supplemented by reference TRBV28 and TRBJ2-2, the full variable domain reads DVKVTQSSRYLVKRTGEKVFLECVQDMDHENMFWYRQDPGLGLRLIYFSYDVKMKEKGDIPEGYSVSREKKERFSLILESASTNQTSMYLCASSLRSLALTGELFFGEGSRLTVL.